The 15 T cell receptor beta chains listed next were all sequenced from one sample in a study of tumor-infiltrating lymphocytes in primary liver carcinoma. Reverse transcription of 500 ng total RNA with a constant-region primer produced TCR beta cDNA. ARM-PCR was slightly modified, and three nested multiplex PCR rounds with it gave rise to the TCR beta libraries. It was with TRBV1-TRBV30 forward primers and a C-beta reverse primer that the first two PCR rounds were run, at approximately 10 cycles each. Each CDR3 protein is one row after TCRdb ran MiXCR on the multiplex PCR reads. The sample yields 95,000 to 150,000 distinct CDR3 sequences, 64% seen once. Starting material for RNA and DNA co-extraction consisted of roughly 19-34 mg of unsorted bulk tissue. Sequencing input: liver tumor tissue from sampling region 3. Sample subset: tumor region T3, left-lateral pole. These TCRs come from a woman aged 60 to 75 with primary liver carcinoma and hepatitis B virus infection.

This clonotype was seen ten or more times. The chain links TRBV4-1 to TRBJ1-4; D not certain. This CDR3 region has 13 residues. Trimming stripped 3 bases from V and 5 bases from J, with 7 bases between. In germline, CDR1 is MGHRA, CDR2 YSYEKL. The CDR3 protein is CASSHLGNEKLFF. The CDR3 bases are TGCGCCAGCAGCCATTTGGGAAATGAAAAACTGTTTTTT.

The J gene is TRBJ2-2, the V gene TRBV29-1; no firm D call. V lost 2 bases to trimming and J lost 8 bases, with 9 bases between them. The V gene's germline CDR1 is SQVTM and CDR2 ANQGSEA. The CDR3 totals 12 residues. The CDR3 DNA follows: TGCAGCGTTGAACTGGGTACGGGGGAGCTGTTTTTT. The encoded protein is CSVELGTGELFF.

This clonotype was recorded once. This could be a read error, since a much larger clone is one nucleotide away. The J gene is TRBJ2-4, the V gene TRBV12-3 or TRBV12-4; 7 bases match TRBD2. CDR3 size: 15 residues. CDR3 in amino acids: CASSLFGGSGNTQYF. Here the CDR3 DNA reads TGTGCCAGCAGTTTATTTGGCGGGAGCGGAAACACTCAGTACTTC.

On this clonotype: A much bigger clone sits one base away, suggesting this may be a read error. The gene calls are TRBV12-3 or TRBV12-4 and TRBJ2-1; 10 bases are a match to TRBD2. V shed 1 base and J 9 bases; nucleotides not matched to a gene: 6. The CDR3 loop spans 15 amino acids. This CDR3 reads CASSLGSSGSSEQFF. CDR3 bases: TGTGCCAGCAGTTTAGGGTCTAGCGGGAGCAGTGAGCAGTTCTTC.

This rearrangement joins TRBV11-2 to TRBJ2-2, with D unclear. The CDR3 contains 16 residues. Germline assignment: CDR1 SGHAT and CDR2 FQNNGV. Trimming took off 2 bases at V and 7 bases at J, with 17 bases between the two ends. Here the CDR3 reads CASSLQVPPMGGELFF. The DNA for the CDR3 is TGTGCCAGCAGCTTACAGGTTCCCCCCATGGGCGGGGAGCTGTTTTTT.

A single count supports this clonotype. A junction end diverges from the germline sequence, so it may reflect a read error. This rearrangement joins TRBV7-9 to TRBJ2-3; perhaps TRBD1 as D (6 bases). The CDR3 length is 16 residues. Germline V gene sequence: CDR1 SEHNR, CDR2 FQNEAQ (reference sequence). CDR3 region: CASSLVLDRVTDTRYF. The CDR3 DNA reads TGTGCCAGCAGCTTAGTGCTGGACAGAGTCACAGATACGCGGTATTTT.

The J gene is TRBJ1-6, the V gene TRBV18, with D maybe TRBD1 (5 bases). Between the trimmed V and J ends, which lost 3 bases and 5 bases, there was a span of 14 bases. CDR3 size: 16 residues. Germline V CDR1 and CDR2: KGHSH, LQKENI. CDR3 sequence reads: CASSPDGPGNNSPLHF. CDR3 in DNA: TGTGCCAGCTCACCGGATGGGCCAGGGAATAATTCACCCCTCCACTTT. The complete variable domain, with remaining parts taken from reference TRBV18 and TRBJ1-6, reads NAGVMQNPRHLVRRRGQEARLRCSPMKGHSHVYWYRQLPEEGLKFMVYLQKENIIDESGMPKERFSAEFPKEGPSILRIQQVVRGDSAAYFCASSPDGPGNNSPLHFGNGTRLTVT.

In its sample, this clonotype was seen many times. This rearrangement joins TRBV4-2 to TRBJ2-7; 11 bases are a match to TRBD2. The J segment lost 4 bases and the V segment lost 6 bases, leaving 8 bases of the junction unmatched. CDR1 LGHNA and CDR2 YNFKEQ come from the germline V gene. There are 15 residues in the CDR3. CDR3 loop: CASSQPGTSGYEQYF. The CDR3 DNA sequence: TGTGCCAGCAGTCAACCCGGGACTAGCGGTTACGAGCAGTACTTC.

Regarding this clonotype: A much larger clone differs from this one at a single base, so this may be a read error. V usage is TRBV4-1 and J usage is TRBJ2-1; 7 bases agree with TRBD1. V gave up 0 bases and J gave up 5 bases; unmatched junction bases: 13. The germline gives CDR1 MGHRA, CDR2 YSYEKL. This CDR3 is built from 18 residues. This chain's CDR3 is CASSQDLYGTVFDNEQFF. The CDR3 nucleotides read TGCGCCAGCAGCCAAGATCTGTACGGGACAGTCTTCGACAATGAGCAGTTCTTC.

To note about this clonotype: Germline and junction disagree at one end, which may indicate a read error. The V gene is TRBV29-1, the J gene TRBJ1-1, with 9 nucleotides matching TRBD1. Germline CDR1 reads SQVTM; CDR2 reads ANQGSEA. The CDR3 runs to 14 residues. The CDR3 nucleotides are TGCAGAGTTGAAAGGGACAGGGCCTGGACTGAAGCTTTCTTT. Protein sequence: CRVERDRAWTEAFF.

This clonotype showed up just once. One end of the junction does not line up with germline, which may come from a read error. This chain uses TRBV29-1 with TRBJ1-1; D not resolved. CDR3 length equals 12 residues. CDR1 and CDR2 from the germline V gene are SQVTM and ANQGSEA. The DNA for the CDR3 is TGCAGCGTCACCAAGTCGAACATTGAAGCTTTCTTT. It codes for CSVTKSNIEAFF.

This clonotype occurred many times. The J gene is TRBJ2-5, the V gene TRBV29-1; D ambiguous. This CDR3 is 15 amino acids long. CDR1 is SQVTM, CDR2 ANQGSEA, per germline. Trimming stripped 6 bases from V and 4 bases from J, with 21 bases between. The CDR3 nucleotides are TGCAGCGTCGTTGACGTCCTAGTTACGGGAGAGACCCAGTACTTC. It translates to CSVVDVLVTGETQYF. Variable domain in full (rest from reference TRBV29-1 and TRBJ2-5): SAVISQKPSRDICQRGTSLTIQCQVDSQVTMMFWYRQQPGQSLTLIATANQGSEATYESGFVIDKFPISRPNLTFSTLTVSNMSPEDSSIYLCSVVDVLVTGETQYFGPGTRLLVL.

Notes on this clonotype: Sequence at one end of the junction differs from germline and may be a read error. The CDR3: CTSSPRLVGPDTQYF. The CDR3 DNA follows: TGTACCAGCAGCCCTAGACTAGTGGGCCCAGATACGCAGTATTTT. The rearrangement joins TRBV11-2 to TRBJ2-3, with D possibly being TRBD2 (6 bases). Germline lookup yields CDR1 SGHAT and CDR2 FQNNGV. CDR3 size: 15 residues.

Worth noting for this clonotype: One end of the junction does not line up with germline, which may come from a read error. This chain joins TRBV5-6 and TRBJ1-4, with a possible D match to TRBD1 (5 bases). This CDR3 contains 14 residues. The germline V gene encodes CDR1 SGHDT and CDR2 YYEEEE. For the CDR3, the DNA is TGTGCCAGCAACTTGGTAGGGGACGATGAAAAACTGCTTTTT. Its protein product is CASNLVGDDEKLLF.

Ten or more counts support this clonotype. This rearrangement joins TRBV7-8 to TRBJ1-5, with D maybe TRBD1 (6 bases). V gave up 1 base and J gave up 0 bases, with 13 bases separating them. From germline, CDR1 is SGHVS and CDR2 FQNEAQ. CDR3 length: 17 residues. This chain's CDR3 is CASSLEGGAYSNQPQHF. CDR3 in DNA: TGTGCCAGCAGCTTAGAGGGGGGAGCCTATAGCAATCAGCCCCAGCATTTT. Complete variable domain (other parts from reference TRBV7-8 and TRBJ1-5): GAGVSQSPRYKVAKRGQDVALRCDPISGHVSLFWYQQALGQGPEFLTYFQNEAQLDKSGLPSDRFFAERPEGSVSTLKIQRTQQEDSAVYLCASSLEGGAYSNQPQHFGDGTRLSIL.